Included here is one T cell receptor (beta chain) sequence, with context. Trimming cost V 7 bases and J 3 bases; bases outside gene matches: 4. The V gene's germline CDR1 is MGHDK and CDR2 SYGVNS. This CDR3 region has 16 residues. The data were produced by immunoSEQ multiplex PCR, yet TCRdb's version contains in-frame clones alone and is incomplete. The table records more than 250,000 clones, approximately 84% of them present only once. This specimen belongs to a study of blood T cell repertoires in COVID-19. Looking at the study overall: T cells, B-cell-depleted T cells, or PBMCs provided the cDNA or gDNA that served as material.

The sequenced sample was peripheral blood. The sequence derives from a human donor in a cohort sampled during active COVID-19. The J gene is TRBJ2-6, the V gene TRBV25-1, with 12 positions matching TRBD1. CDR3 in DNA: TGTGCCAGCAAGGGGACAGGGGGCTTTGGGGCCAACGTCCTGACTTTC. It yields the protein CASKGTGGFGANVLTF.